Included here is one T cell receptor (beta chain) sequence, with context. Its cognate antigen has yet to be identified. Base qualities are not recorded, but no much larger clone differs from it by a single base. Genomic DNA was extracted from sorted cells for sequencing of the TCRbeta CDR3 region. The immunoSEQ Assay was used to sequence the TCRbeta CDR3 regions. Drawn from immuneACCESS, this table holds only the in-frame rearrangements with V and J called that TCRdb kept. Clones are partly lost; checked studies trace under half to an unresolved V gene and leave the rest unexplained. The sample table records 36,000 or so clones; 65% to 85% of these occur just once. The ten top clones hold 21% of the sample. The CDR3 measures 13 amino acids from cysteine to phenylalanine. Of all the DNA, just the CDR3 is kept, 39 bases in frame from base 1. In the germline V gene (reference sequence), CDR1 corresponds to GTSNPN and CDR2 to SVGIG. The trim is 4 bases for V and 5 bases for J, with a gap of 14 bases between the germline ends.

The trial excluded patients who had a history of autoimmune disease or who were on systemic immunosuppression. In every dose cohort, peripheral blood was drawn for TCR sequencing at baseline, cycle 4 day 1, and cycle 7 day 1. The samples were taken from a phase I, first-in-human, multicenter, open-label dose-escalation trial of ivuxolimab. The trial enrolled adults with locally advanced or metastatic head and neck squamous cell, hepatocellular, melanoma or renal cell carcinoma. Before TCR sequencing, CD4+ T cells and CD8+ T cells from peripheral blood were sorted into separate populations. The sample is drawn from a study of OX40 agonist ivuxolimab in advanced cancers. About the investigation overall: Ivuxolimab was a fully human IgG2 agonistic monoclonal antibody targeting the costimulatory receptor OX40 (CD134). Intravenous ivuxolimab was administered to patients every 2 weeks at six dose levels: 0.01, 0.1, 0.3, 1.5, 3 and 10 mg/kg. Of the approximately 50 dose-escalation patients, hepatocellular carcinoma was present in some 19, melanoma in around 15, renal cell carcinoma in 9 and head and neck cancer in 9. A male proportion of about 79% and a mean age of approximately 62 years, ranging from 23 to 79, were recorded for the dose-escalation cohort. Prior anti-PD-1, anti-PD-L1 or anti-CTLA-4 therapy was permitted, and approximately 42% of dose-escalation patients had received checkpoint inhibitors. Three dose-escalation patients achieved partial responses, one with hepatocellular carcinoma and two with cutaneous melanoma. Peripheral TCRbeta sequencing was intended to test whether TCR sequence diversity was altered and clonal T-cell expansion was caused by ivuxolimab. The paper describes the monotherapy dose-escalation part (N = 52 patients) of the phase I trial of ivuxolimab. Paper-wide results and their limitations: On average, CD8+ T cells showed more expanded clones than CD4+ T cells after ivuxolimab. The antigen specificity of the clonally expanded peripheral T cells was not determined. Low levels of normalized T-cell clonal expansion were also seen in some patients who did not respond. At doses of 0.1 to 3.0 mg/kg, clonal expansion of both CD4+ and CD8+ T cells in blood was seen between baseline and week 6. In partial responders in the 0.1-3.0 mg/kg groups, normalized peripheral clonal expansion was found to be among the lowest, especially among CD8+ T cells.

This TCR was sampled from an adult with an advanced solid tumor such as melanoma, head and neck, liver or kidney cancer. The rearrangement combines TRBV30 with TRBJ1-1, and the D gene may be TRBD1, 5 bases matching. Sequenced here: CD4+ or CD8+ T cells sorted from blood, sampled in a trial of the OX40 agonist ivuxolimab. The CDR3 protein: CAWTPGTGTEAFF. The DNA sequence reads TGTGCCTGGACCCCGGGGACCGGAACTGAAGCTTTCTTT.